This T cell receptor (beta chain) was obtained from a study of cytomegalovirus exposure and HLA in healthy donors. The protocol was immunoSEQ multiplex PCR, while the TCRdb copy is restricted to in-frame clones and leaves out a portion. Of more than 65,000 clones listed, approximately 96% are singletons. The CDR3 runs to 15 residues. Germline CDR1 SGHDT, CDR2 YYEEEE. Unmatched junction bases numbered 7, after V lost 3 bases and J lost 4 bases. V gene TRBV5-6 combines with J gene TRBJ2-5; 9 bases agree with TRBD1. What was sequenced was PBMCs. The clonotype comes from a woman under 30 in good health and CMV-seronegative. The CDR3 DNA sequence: TGTGCCAGCAGCTCTGACAGGGGGGGCCTAGAGACCCAGTACTTC. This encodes CASSSDRGGLETQYF. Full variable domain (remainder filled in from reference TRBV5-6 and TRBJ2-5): DAGVTQSPTHLIKTRGQQVTLRCSPKSGHDTVSWYQQALGQGPQFIFQYYEEEERQRGNFPDRFSGHQFPNYSSELNVNALLLGDSALYLCASSSDRGGLETQYFGPGTRLLVL.